This T cell receptor (beta chain) was retrieved from a study of kidney transplant recipient with SARS-CoV-2 infection. CDR1 and CDR2 (germline): SGDLS, YYNGEE. Trimming took 7 bases from V and 4 from J, leaving 23 bases between them. The length of the CDR3 is 16 residues. This clonotype was detected many times. From the reads, TCRdb called clonotypes with MiXCR, one entry per CDR3 protein. Of approximately 240,000 distinct CDR3 sequences listed, more than 25% were seen once; the top ten hold more than 6.5%. This TCR was sampled from a male patient between 25 and 40 years old who had COVID-19 and was a kidney transplant recipient. Some T cells may trace back to the graft donor. Specimen: a blood sample, collected at baseline and between days 110 and 120 from a kidney transplant recipient. The chain carries TRBV9 and TRBJ1-2; no clear D. The CDR3, as DNA: TGTGCCAGCTTTAGCTCGTACTCAAGAAAGACCTATGGCTACACCTTC. Its protein product is CASFSSYSRKTYGYTF. The full variable domain, rest sourced from reference TRBV9 and TRBJ1-2, is DSGVTQTPKHLITATGQRVTLRCSPRSGDLSVYWYQQSLDQGLQFLIQYYNGEERAKGNILERFSAQQFPDLHSELNLSSLELGDSALYFCASFSSYSRKTYGYTFGSGTRLTVV.